This record covers a single TCR beta chain. These data belong to a study of OX40 agonist ivuxolimab in advanced cancers. Study details: Patients received ivuxolimab, an agonistic anti-OX40 (CD134) antibody. Every patient in dose escalation had hepatocellular carcinoma, melanoma, renal cell or head and neck cancer.

Profiled with immunoSEQ multiplex PCR; TCRdb holds only in-frame clones, not every one. The table lists about 18,000 clones, 75% to 85% of them singletons. The material sequenced was CD4+ or CD8+ T cells sorted from blood, taken in a trial of the OX40 agonist ivuxolimab. The clonotype comes from an adult with an advanced solid tumor such as melanoma, head and neck, liver or kidney cancer.

In DNA form, the CDR3 reads TGTGCCAGTCGAGCCGCGGCGAACAATGAGCAGTTCTTC. It is translated as CASRAAANNEQFF. This chain connects TRBV19 to TRBJ2-1; unclear D gene. Germline loops: CDR1 LNHDA, CDR2 SQIVND (reference sequence). Trimming removed 8 bases at V and 5 bases at J, with 13 bases between. CDR3 size: 13 residues.